Below, 11 T cell receptor beta chains from the same sample are listed, as sequenced in a study of blood T cell repertoires in COVID-19. The assay was immunoSEQ multiplex PCR, and TCRdb's table has in-frame clones only and misses some. The top ten hold under 2% of the sample, which has about 410,000 clones, around nine tenths seen once. Sequences were obtained from peripheral blood. The receptors were sampled from a woman aged 40 to 50 with COVID-19, enrolled during active disease.

The chain joins TRBV13 to TRBJ1-1; 8 bases are shared with TRBD1. Germline CDR1 and CDR2: PRHDT and FYEKMQ (reference sequence). The CDR3 spans 14 residues. Germline trimming cut 3 bases from V and 4 bases from J; bases unmatched to any gene: 4. This chain's CDR3 is CASSFGQGGTEAFF. Here the CDR3 DNA reads TGTGCCAGCAGCTTTGGACAGGGAGGCACTGAAGCTTTCTTT. Combining the CDR3 with reference TRBV13 and TRBJ1-1 gives the whole variable domain AAGVIQSPRHLIKEKRETATLKCYPIPRHDTVYWYQQGPGQDPQFLISFYEKMQSDKGSIPDRFSAQQFSDYHSELNMSSLELGDSALYFCASSFGQGGTEAFFGQGTRLTVV.

CDR3 protein: CASSLSGQGAYEQFF. DNA of the CDR3: TGCGCCAGCAGCCTCTCGGGACAGGGGGCCTATGAGCAGTTCTTC. This rearrangement joins TRBV4-3 to TRBJ2-1; 12 nucleotides align to TRBD1. CDR3 length: 15 residues. Germline V lookup: CDR1 LGHNA, CDR2 YSLEER. The ends lost 4 bases at V and 8 bases at J; junction bases unmatched: 6.

The CDR3 DNA is TGTGCCAGCAGCGACGGACTTACCTATCAGCCCCAGCATTTT. Amino acid sequence: CASSDGLTYQPQHF. The genes are TRBV7-2 and TRBJ1-5, with no clear D. Germline V gene data show CDR1 as SGHTA and CDR2 as FQGNSA. V dropped 5 bases and J dropped 5 bases, with 13 bases sitting between them. The CDR3 consists of 14 residues.

This chain joins TRBV19 and TRBJ1-1; no firm D call. CDR3 size: 13 residues. CDR1 LNHDA and CDR2 SQIVND come from the germline V gene (reference sequence). V was shortened by 2 bases and J by 2 bases, with 6 bases between the two germline ends. The CDR3 coding sequence is TGTGCCAGTAGTATACAAATTAACACTGAAGCTTTCTTT. Encoded protein: CASSIQINTEAFF.

This clone has just a few counts. The CDR3, as DNA: TGTGCCAGCAGTTTAATGGCTACAGGGGGTGAAAAACTGTTTTTT. This gives the protein CASSLMATGGEKLFF. The chain joins TRBV28 to TRBJ1-4; 8 nucleotides agree with TRBD1. The V segment lost 2 bases and the J segment 7 bases; nucleotides outside the gene matches: 6. Looked up from germline, CDR1 is MDHEN and CDR2 is SYDVKM. This CDR3 is built from 15 residues.

The rearrangement uses TRBV18 and TRBJ1-1; D call uncertain. Trimming took off 3 bases at V and 1 base at J, with 12 bases between the two ends. The germline CDR1 and CDR2 sequences are KGHSH and LQKENI. The CDR3 runs to 15 residues. The CDR3 spells CASSPGGLGNTEAFF. The CDR3 nucleotides read TGTGCCAGCTCACCGGGAGGTCTCGGGAACACTGAAGCTTTCTTT.

A word on this clone: Other DNA sequences in this sample translate to the same CDR3. V and J are TRBV5-1 and TRBJ2-5, with D maybe TRBD1 (5 bases). The germline V gene encodes CDR1 SGHRS and CDR2 YFSETQ. Deletions cut 0 bases from V and 2 bases from J, with 8 bases between. This CDR3 is built from 14 residues. The CDR3 spells CASSLAAGQETQYF. CDR3 DNA: TGCGCCAGCAGCTTGGCAGCAGGGCAAGAGACCCAGTACTTC.

This clone came up once. V usage is TRBV9 and J usage is TRBJ1-1, with a possible D match to TRBD1 (6 bases). The germline V gene encodes CDR1 SGDLS and CDR2 YYNGEE. This CDR3 spans 17 amino acids. V was pared by 4 bases and J by 0 bases, with 19 bases between. Here the CDR3 reads CASSSSILGQLNTEAFF. The CDR3 nucleotides are TGTGCCAGCAGCTCCTCAATCCTGGGACAACTGAACACTGAAGCTTTCTTT. The full variable domain, with the rest looked up from reference TRBV9 and TRBJ1-1, is DSGVTQTPKHLITATGQRVTLRCSPRSGDLSVYWYQQSLDQGLQFLIQYYNGEERAKGNILERFSAQQFPDLHSELNLSSLELGDSALYFCASSSSILGQLNTEAFFGQGTRLTVV.

This chain links TRBV5-1 with TRBJ2-1; 9 bases are shared with TRBD1. V lost 3 bases to trimming and J lost 8 bases; unmatched junction nucleotides: 9. The CDR3 spans 15 residues. Germline CDR1 is SGHRS and CDR2 is YFSETQ. For the CDR3, the DNA is TGCGCCAGCAGCTCCCGGGACAGGGTTATCCATGAGCAGTTCTTC. Its protein is CASSSRDRVIHEQFF.

The chain joins TRBV19 to TRBJ1-1, with 9 nucleotides matching TRBD1. The CDR3 length is 17 residues. The germline CDR1 and CDR2 sequences are LNHDA and SQIVND (reference sequence). J was trimmed by 1 base and V by 4 bases; bases with no gene match: 10. The CDR3 DNA sequence: TGTGCCAGTAGTAACCCCCGGGACAGGGATGGGAACACTGAAGCTTTCTTT. Encoded protein: CASSNPRDRDGNTEAFF.

The chain couples TRBV4-1 to TRBJ2-7; 8 bases match TRBD2. V dropped 3 bases and J dropped 4; count of bases not matched to a gene: 2. Germline assignment: CDR1 MGHRA and CDR2 YSYEKL. This CDR3 is 13 amino acids long. The CDR3 DNA follows: TGCGCCAGCAGCCAGACTAGCGATTACGAGCAGTACTTC. Protein sequence: CASSQTSDYEQYF.